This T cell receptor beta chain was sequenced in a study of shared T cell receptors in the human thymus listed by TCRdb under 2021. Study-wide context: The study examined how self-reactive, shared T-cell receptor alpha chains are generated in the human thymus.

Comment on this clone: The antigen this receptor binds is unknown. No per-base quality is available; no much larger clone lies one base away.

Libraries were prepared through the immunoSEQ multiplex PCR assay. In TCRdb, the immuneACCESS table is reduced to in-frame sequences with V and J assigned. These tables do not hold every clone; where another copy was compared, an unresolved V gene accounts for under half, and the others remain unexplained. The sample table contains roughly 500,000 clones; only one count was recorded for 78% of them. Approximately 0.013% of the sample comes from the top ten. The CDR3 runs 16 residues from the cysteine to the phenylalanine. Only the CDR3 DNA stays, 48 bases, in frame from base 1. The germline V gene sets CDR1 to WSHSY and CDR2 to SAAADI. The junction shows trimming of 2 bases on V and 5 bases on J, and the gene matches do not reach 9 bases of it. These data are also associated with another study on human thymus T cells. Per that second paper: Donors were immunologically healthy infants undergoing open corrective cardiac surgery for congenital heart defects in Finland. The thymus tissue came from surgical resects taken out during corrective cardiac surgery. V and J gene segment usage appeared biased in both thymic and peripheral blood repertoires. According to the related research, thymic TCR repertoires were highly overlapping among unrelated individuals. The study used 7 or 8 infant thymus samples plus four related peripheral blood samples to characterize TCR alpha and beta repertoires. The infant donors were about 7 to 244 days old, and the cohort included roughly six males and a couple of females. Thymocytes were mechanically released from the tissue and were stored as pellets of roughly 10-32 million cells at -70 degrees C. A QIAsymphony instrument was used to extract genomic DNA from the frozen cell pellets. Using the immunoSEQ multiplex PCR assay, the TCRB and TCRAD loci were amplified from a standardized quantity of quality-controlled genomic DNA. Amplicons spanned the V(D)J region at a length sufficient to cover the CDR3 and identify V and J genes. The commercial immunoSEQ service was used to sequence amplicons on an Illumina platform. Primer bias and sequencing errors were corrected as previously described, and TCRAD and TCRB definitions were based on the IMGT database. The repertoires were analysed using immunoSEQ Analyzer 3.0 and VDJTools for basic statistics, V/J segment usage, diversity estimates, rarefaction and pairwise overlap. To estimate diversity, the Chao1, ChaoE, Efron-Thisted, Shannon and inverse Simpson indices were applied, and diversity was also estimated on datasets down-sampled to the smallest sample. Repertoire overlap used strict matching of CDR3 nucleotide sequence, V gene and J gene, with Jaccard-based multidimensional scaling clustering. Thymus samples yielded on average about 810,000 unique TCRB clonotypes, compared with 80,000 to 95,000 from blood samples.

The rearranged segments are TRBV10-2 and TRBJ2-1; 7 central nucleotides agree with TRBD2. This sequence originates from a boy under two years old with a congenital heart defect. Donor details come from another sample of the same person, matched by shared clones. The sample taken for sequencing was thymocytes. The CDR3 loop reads CASSELERGRNNEQFF. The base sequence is TGCGCCAGCAGTGAGCTTGAGCGGGGCCGCAACAATGAGCAGTTCTTC.